These 29 T cell receptor beta chains share one sample of origin, sequenced in a study of shared clonotypes between healthy human individuals. The method was immunoSEQ multiplex PCR; TCRdb's version includes in-frame clones alone and lacks a portion of them. The sample lists more than 2,000,000 clones, 85% to 95% occurring once. The source material was naive CD4+ T cells from PBMCs. Subset defined: CD45RA+ positively selected. These receptors all come from a man younger than 35 in good health. Some clones in this sample may be carry-over from other donors' samples.

This chain links TRBV9 with TRBJ1-4; D perhaps matches TRBD1 (5 bases). V shed 0 bases and J shed 11 bases, with 14 bases lying between them. Germline V lookup: CDR1 SGDLS, CDR2 YYNGEE. The CDR3 is 14 residues long. Written as DNA, the CDR3 is TGTGCCAGCAGCGTAGCCCCCCGGGGGGAGAAACTGTTTTTT. This gives the protein CASSVAPRGEKLFF.

The V gene is TRBV6-1, the J gene TRBJ2-2, with D maybe TRBD1 (6 bases). V lost 2 bases to trimming and J lost 2 bases, with 12 bases between them. This CDR3 has 16 residues. Looked up from germline, CDR1 is MNHNS and CDR2 is SASEGT. The CDR3 sequence: CASSEFGDINTGELFF. CDR3 nucleotides: TGTGCCAGCAGTGAATTTGGGGACATAAACACCGGGGAGCTGTTTTTT.

This chain connects TRBV5-1 to TRBJ2-1; D not certain. Germline V gene lookup returns CDR1 SGHRS and CDR2 YFSETQ. V lost 2 bases to trimming and J lost 0 bases, with 12 bases between them. This CDR3 is 16 amino acids long. CDR3 in amino acids: CASSLGPVSSYNEQFF. The CDR3 DNA reads as TGCGCCAGCAGCTTAGGACCGGTGAGCTCCTACAATGAGCAGTTCTTC.

This clone was found a few times. The J gene is TRBJ1-5, the V gene TRBV4-2; D gene unclear. The V gene lost 1 base and the J gene lost 5 bases, with 9 bases spanning the gap. The CDR3 is 14 residues long. Germline lookup yields CDR1 LGHNA and CDR2 YNFKEQ. CDR3 sequence: CASSQALDHQPQHF. DNA for the CDR3: TGTGCCAGCAGCCAAGCCTTGGACCATCAGCCCCAGCATTTT.

This clone was seen a few times. The same CDR3 arises from other DNA sequences in this sample as well. The chain links TRBV5-1 to TRBJ2-7; 12 bases agree with TRBD2. Unmatched junction bases numbered 0, after V lost 0 bases and J lost 2 bases. Per germline, CDR1 SGHRS and CDR2 YFSETQ. This CDR3 is built from 15 residues. CDR3 coding DNA: TGCGCCAGCAGCTTGGGGACTAGCGGGACCTACGAGCAGTACTTC. Its protein product is CASSLGTSGTYEQYF.

This chain joins TRBV6-5 and TRBJ1-2; D possibly corresponds to TRBD1 (5 bases). V was cut by 5 bases and J by 6 bases, with 19 bases left in between. The CDR3 runs to 15 residues. From germline, CDR1 is MNHEY and CDR2 SVGAGI. CDR3 loop: CASSGPGRSKDGYTF. For the CDR3, the DNA is TGTGCCAGCAGTGGCCCGGGACGGAGTAAGGATGGCTACACCTTC.

The chain recombines TRBV7-2 with TRBJ2-3; no firm D call. V was trimmed by 3 bases and J by 6 bases, leaving 10 bases between them. Germline lookup yields CDR1 SGHTA and CDR2 FQGNSA. CDR3 size: 13 residues. DNA for the CDR3: TGTGCCAGCAGCTTCCCTCTTCCGGATACGCAGTATTTT. It codes for CASSFPLPDTQYF.

The chain is built from TRBV10-3 and TRBJ2-3; TRBD1 matches 9 bases. The CDR3 is 14 residues long. V was pared by 4 bases and J by 4 bases, with 3 bases of the junction left unmatched. Germline CDR1 reads ENHRY; CDR2 reads SYGVKD. CDR3 in DNA: TGTGCCATCAGTGTTGACAGGGGGGCAGATACGCAGTATTTT. Translation gives CAISVDRGADTQYF.

DNA for the CDR3: TGTGCCAGCAGCTCCAAGGCTACCAGTGGAAACACCATATATTTT. Translating it yields CASSSKATSGNTIYF. The chain is built from TRBV5-4 and TRBJ1-3; D gene unclear. Germline loops: CDR1 SGHNT, CDR2 YYREEE (reference sequence). CDR3 length: 15 amino acids. Trimming stripped 3 bases from V and 3 bases from J, with 13 bases between.

As for this clone: An end of the junction differs from the germline gene, which may be a read error. The chain has TRBV7-2 and TRBJ2-4; D gene uncertain. This CDR3 spans 13 amino acids. Per the germline V gene, CDR1 is SGHTA and CDR2 is FQGNSA. The CDR3 region is CASSLGAINIQYF. CDR3 DNA sequence: TGTGCCAGCAGCTTAGGGGCCATAAACATTCAGTACTTC.

This chain connects TRBV28 to TRBJ2-2; TRBD1 is a possible D gene (5 bases). Germline CDR1 MDHEN, CDR2 SYDVKM. The CDR3 runs 15 residues. V dropped 8 bases and J dropped 1 base, with 14 bases sitting between them. DNA for the CDR3: TGTGCCAGCGGCCCTCGACAGTGGAACACCGGGGAGCTGTTTTTT. Its protein is CASGPRQWNTGELFF.

The chain recombines TRBV5-1 with TRBJ2-5; the D is unclear. This CDR3 contains 12 residues. The ends were cut back, 2 bases at V and 0 bases at J, with 2 bases in the middle. Germline CDR1 and CDR2: SGHRS and YFSETQ. The chain's CDR3 is CASSFYQETQYF. CDR3 DNA: TGCGCCAGCAGCTTTTACCAAGAGACCCAGTACTTC.

On this clone: The sample contains more than one DNA sequence encoding this CDR3. The chain recombines TRBV7-9 with TRBJ1-1; D gene ambiguous. V was clipped by 6 bases and J by 0 bases, with 14 bases between them. This CDR3 comprises 15 residues. Germline CDR1 reads SEHNR; CDR2 reads FQNEAQ (reference sequence). The CDR3, as DNA: TGTGCCAGCAGTTTGGCGAGGGTCATGAACACTGAAGCTTTCTTT. It is translated as CASSLARVMNTEAFF.

V and J are TRBV4-2 and TRBJ2-1; D could derive from TRBD1 or TRBD2 (5 bases each). Deletions cut 2 bases from V and 3 bases from J, with 17 bases between. Germline lookup yields CDR1 LGHNA and CDR2 YNFKEQ. The length of the CDR3 is 17 residues. The CDR3, as DNA: TGTGCCAGCAGCCAAAATTTTGGGACGGGAAACTACAATGAGCAGTTCTTC. Protein product: CASSQNFGTGNYNEQFF.

The rearrangement links TRBV5-1 to TRBJ2-1; D remains ambiguous. The CDR3 is made up of 16 amino acids. V lost 2 bases and J 0 bases, leaving 12 bases between the germline ends. Germline assignment: CDR1 SGHRS and CDR2 YFSETQ. The CDR3 DNA reads as TGCGCCAGCAGCTTTTTCGGCAGGAGCTCCTACAATGAGCAGTTCTTC. It yields the protein CASSFFGRSSYNEQFF.

The rearrangement uses TRBV6-1 and TRBJ1-4, with D hard to call. V dropped 7 bases and J dropped 8 bases, with 20 bases sitting between them. Per the germline V gene, CDR1 is MNHNS and CDR2 is SASEGT. The CDR3 runs 15 residues. CDR3 amino acids: CASTQAWGVGEKLFF. CDR3 nucleotides: TGTGCCAGCACACAAGCTTGGGGAGTCGGGGAAAAACTGTTTTTT.

Worth noting for this clone: The junction departs from germline at one end; a sequencing error may be responsible. The rearrangement joins TRBV4-3 to TRBJ2-2, with TRBD2 as a possible D gene (5 bases). CDR1 and CDR2 (germline): LGHNA, YSLEER. The CDR3 runs 15 residues. This chain's CDR3 is CTSSLGGSAVGELFF. The CDR3 nucleotides read TGCACCAGCAGCCTCGGAGGCTCGGCAGTCGGGGAGCTGTTTTTT.

Only one count was recorded for this clone. The chain couples TRBV27 to TRBJ2-7, with 10 bases aligning to TRBD2. The CDR3 runs 14 residues. CDR1 and CDR2 from the germline V gene are MNHEY and SMNVEV (reference sequence). J lost 5 bases, V lost 4 bases, and 5 bases had no gene match. The CDR3 region has the DNA TGTGCCAGCAGTTCGGCTAGCGGGAGAAACGAGCAGTACTTC. Translated, it gives CASSSASGRNEQYF.

The chain couples TRBV11-3 to TRBJ1-1, with 9 bases fitting TRBD1. The germline gives CDR1 SGHNT, CDR2 YENEEA. The CDR3 loop spans 13 amino acids. J lost 11 bases, V lost 4 bases, and 8 bases had no gene match. The CDR3 loop is CASSSRAGTGAFF. DNA of the CDR3: TGTGCCAGCAGCTCAAGAGCCGGGACAGGGGCTTTCTTT. Based on the CDR3 plus reference TRBV11-3 and TRBJ1-1, the full variable domain is EAGVVQSPRYKIIEKKQPVAFWCNPISGHNTLYWYLQNLGQGPELLIRYENEEAVDDSQLPKDRFSAERLKGVDSTLKIQPAELGDSAVYLCASSSRAGTGAFFGQGTRLTVV.

This rearrangement joins TRBV18 to TRBJ2-3, with D possibly being TRBD1 or TRBD2 (6 bases each). In germline, CDR1 is KGHSH, CDR2 LQKENI. The CDR3 spans 15 residues. Trimming cost V 3 bases and J 8 bases, with 18 bases left between them. This chain's CDR3 is CASSPGGSRRGTQYF. The DNA of the CDR3 is TGTGCCAGCTCACCCGGGGGCTCGCGACGGGGTACGCAGTATTTT.

This clone was observed once. V is TRBV5-1 and J is TRBJ2-1, with a possible D match to TRBD2 (5 bases). With 5 bases removed from V and 2 bases from J, the gap between germline ends came to 14 bases. This CDR3 contains 15 residues. Germline values: CDR1 SGHRS, CDR2 YFSETQ. This chain's CDR3 is CASSLNAGAYNEQFF. The CDR3 DNA follows: TGCGCCAGCAGTTTGAATGCGGGTGCCTACAATGAGCAGTTCTTC.

This clone has only one observation. The V and J genes are TRBV7-6 and TRBJ2-1, with 15 bases identical to TRBD2. Germline assignment: CDR1 SGHVS and CDR2 FNYEAQ. Trimming removed 5 bases from V and 1 base from J; junction bases left unmatched: 9. The CDR3 loop spans 19 amino acids. In DNA, the CDR3 is TGTGCCAGCAGCAACCACCCGGGACTAGCGGGAGGATCCTACAATGAGCAGTTCTTC. This translates into CASSNHPGLAGGSYNEQFF.

The chain is built from TRBV2 and TRBJ2-3; 11 bases align to TRBD2. This CDR3 contains 17 residues. From germline, CDR1 is SNHLY and CDR2 FYNNEI. V lost 9 bases and J lost 11; bases outside the gene matches: 22. This chain's CDR3 is CASIYRQLAGGERGQYF. DNA for the CDR3: TGTGCCAGTATATACCGCCAGCTAGCGGGAGGTGAACGGGGGCAGTATTTT.

The chain couples TRBV7-2 to TRBJ1-1; possible D gene TRBD1, 5 bases. V lost 3 bases and J lost 7, with 15 bases in between. Germline CDR1 is SGHTA and CDR2 is FQGNSA. The CDR3 runs to 14 residues. The CDR3 protein is CASSFSGQGVEAFF. CDR3 coding DNA: TGTGCCAGCAGCTTCAGCGGGCAGGGTGTTGAAGCTTTCTTT.

J is TRBJ2-5 and V is TRBV2, with D hard to call. Looked up from germline, CDR1 is SNHLY and CDR2 is FYNNEI. The CDR3 extends over 13 amino acids. Trimming took 4 bases from V and 2 from J, leaving 8 bases between them. CDR3: CASSGQTQETQYF. As DNA, the CDR3 is TGTGCCAGCAGTGGGCAGACACAAGAGACCCAGTACTTC.

The CDR3 coding sequence is TGTGCCAGCAGCTTAGTCGGTAGCGGGAGCAATGAGCAGTTCTTC. Its translation: CASSLVGSGSNEQFF. This sequence joins TRBV7-3 and TRBJ2-1; the match to TRBD2 covers 9 bases. This CDR3 is 15 amino acids long. CDR1 SGHTA and CDR2 FQGTGA come from the germline V gene. J was trimmed by 6 bases and V by 2 bases; bases with no gene match: 5.

Concerning this clone: The same CDR3 also results from other DNA sequences found in this sample. This sequence joins TRBV10-3 and TRBJ1-2; D is unresolved. The V end was cut by 0 bases, the J end by 8 bases, with 7 bases between. Germline loops: CDR1 ENHRY, CDR2 SYGVKD. The CDR3 is made up of 12 amino acids. The CDR3 bases are TGTGCCATCAGTGAGTCCGGTGGGGGCTACACCTTC. Translated, it gives CAISESGGGYTF.

The CDR3 loop reads CASSESLSGNTIYF. The CDR3 DNA reads TGTGCCAGCAGTGAATCTCTGTCGGGAAACACCATATATTTT. The chain couples TRBV2 to TRBJ1-3; no reliable D call. The CDR3 has 14 residues. Trimming pared 2 bases from V and 4 bases from J, leaving 9 bases between. The germline V gene encodes CDR1 SNHLY and CDR2 FYNNEI.

The chain joins TRBV5-1 to TRBJ1-4; 7 bases align to TRBD1. J was trimmed by 11 bases and V by 4 bases; bases with no gene match: 14. The length of the CDR3 is 15 residues. CDR1 is SGHRS and CDR2 is YFSETQ in the germline V gene. CDR3 sequence reads: CASSRDTGDGRKLFF. DNA for the CDR3: TGCGCCAGCAGCCGAGACACAGGGGACGGGAGGAAACTGTTTTTT.